Below, one TCR beta chain is given with its context. V lost 6 bases, J lost 1 base, and 5 bases stayed unmatched. The germline gives CDR1 MDHEN, CDR2 SYDVKM. This CDR3 spans 15 amino acids. The sample originates from a study of long-term antiretroviral therapy in people with HIV. In the study overall: The earliest samples came about a decade before the 2015 immediate-ART recommendation.

The authors ran the immunoSEQ assay, v3.0, at survey level. The method was immunoSEQ multiplex PCR; TCRdb's version includes in-frame clones alone and lacks a portion of them. The sample records about 14,000 clones, around four fifths being singletons. The chain joins TRBV28 to TRBJ2-7; 11 bases are a match to TRBD1. This sequence was found in a woman in her 40s with HIV. The sample was unsorted PBMCs, taken 1.8 years before starting antiretroviral therapy. CDR3 in DNA: TGTGCCAGCAGGCCCGGGACAGGGGGTTCCTACGAGCAGTACTTC. It is translated as CASRPGTGGSYEQYF.